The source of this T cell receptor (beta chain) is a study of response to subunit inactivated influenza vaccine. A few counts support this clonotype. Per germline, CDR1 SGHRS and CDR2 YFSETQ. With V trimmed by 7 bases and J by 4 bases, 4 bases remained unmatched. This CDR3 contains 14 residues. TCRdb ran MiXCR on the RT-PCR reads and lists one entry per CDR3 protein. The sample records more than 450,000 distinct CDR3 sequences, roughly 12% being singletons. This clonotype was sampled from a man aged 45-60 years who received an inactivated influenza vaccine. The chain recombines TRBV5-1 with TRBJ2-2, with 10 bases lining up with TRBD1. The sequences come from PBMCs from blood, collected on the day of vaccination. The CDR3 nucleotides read TGCGCCAGCGGAGACAGGGGGCTCACCGGGGAGCTGTTTTTT. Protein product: CASGDRGLTGELFF.